This TCR beta chain was found in a study of blood T cell repertoires in COVID-19. On the study more broadly: Sources were T cells, B-cell-depleted T cells, or PBMCs; the material itself was cDNA or gDNA.

Assay used: immunoSEQ multiplex PCR; TCRdb lists only in-frame clones, some missing. Of tens of thousands of clones in the sample, about 91% are singletons; the top ten hold roughly 5.3%. CDR3 size: 14 residues. From germline, CDR1 is MNHNY and CDR2 SVGAGI (reference sequence). The V and J ends lost 0 bases and 6 bases respectively, with 11 bases between them. The sample was peripheral blood. The origin of this receptor is a man aged 55 to 70 with active COVID-19. The J gene is TRBJ2-5, the V gene TRBV6-6; D is unresolved. CDR3 in amino acids: CASSYSQSVQTQYF. In DNA, the CDR3 is TGTGCCAGCAGTTACTCCCAGTCTGTACAGACCCAGTACTTC.